This TCR beta chain comes out of a study of blood T cell repertoires in COVID-19. Study context: T cells, B-cell-depleted T cells, or PBMCs supplied cDNA or gDNA.

Study processing details: Amplification of reference gene primers was used by the study to estimate nucleated cell counts. Data came from immunoSEQ multiplex PCR; TCRdb stores just in-frame clones and leaves some out. Clonal size and the V and J genes are those of that table, whereas D and trimming came from the DNA. Of more than 300,000 clones listed, more than 75% are singletons. Germline CDR1 and CDR2: SGDLS and YYNGEE. The V end was cut by 0 bases, the J end by 0 bases, with 9 bases between. The CDR3 contains 16 residues. Individuals aged about 18 to 95 years were recruited from approximately 24 US areas. Participants reported their clinical history, and cohort assignment relied on those reports.

The TCR comes from a woman aged 18-29 years who had recovered from COVID-19. Sequenced material: PBMCs or T cells enriched from blood (not recorded which). The chain is built from TRBV9 and TRBJ2-2; D possibly corresponds to TRBD2 (6 bases). CDR3 coding DNA: TGTGCCAGCAGCGTAGATCCGGGGGCGAACACCGGGGAGCTGTTTTTT. Protein product: CASSVDPGANTGELFF.